Listed below are T cell receptor beta chains from one sample, sequenced in a study of T cell responses to AZD1222 COVID-19 vaccine. Clones were sequenced by immunoSEQ multiplex PCR, and TCRdb holds only the in-frame ones, with some missing. The profile shows 140,000 to 150,000 clones, 75% to 90% of them singletons. Sample: peripheral blood, taken on day 0 of AZD1222 vaccination. These receptors originate from an adult in good health. The CDR3 runs from the conserved cysteine through the conserved F or W. Fields, in order: clone size, D gene, V gene, J gene, CDR3 DNA, CDR3 protein. D genes are given only for firm matches. Where a row states a size, it is once, few, many or the class of an expanded clone; other rows omit it.

NA,TRBD2,TRBV10-3,TRBJ2-1,TGTGCCATCAGTGAACTTTGGGCGGGAGTTTCTGTCCATGAGCAGTTCTTC,CAISELWAGVSVHEQFF
NA,NA,TRBV29-1,TRBJ1-3,TGCAGCGTTGAAAGTTCTGGAAACACCATATATTTT,CSVESSGNTIYF
once,NA,TRBV5-1,TRBJ2-4,TGCGCCAGCAGCTTGGAGGGTAAGGGGAGCCCAGGGGACATTCAGTACTTC,CASSLEGKGSPGDIQYF
NA,NA,TRBV13,TRBJ2-1,TGTGCCAGCAGCTTTACCGGGACTCCACGGAGAAATGAGCAGTTCTTC,CASSFTGTPRRNEQFF
NA,NA,TRBV30,TRBJ1-6,TGTGCCTGGAGTGTACTGAACGGAGAAAATTCACCCCTCCACTTT,CAWSVLNGENSPLHF
few,TRBD1,TRBV4-1,TRBJ1-5,TGCGCCAGCAGCCAAACCTCTGTCAGGGGGCCGCAGCCCCAGCATTTT,CASSQTSVRGPQPQHF
once,NA,TRBV5-1,TRBJ1-2,TGCGCCAGCAGCCCGACGTTTCCAGGGAACTATGGCTACACCTTC,CASSPTFPGNYGYTF
NA,TRBD1,TRBV5-6,TRBJ2-7,TGTGCCAGCAGCTTGGTAAGGGGGCTCTCCTACGAGCAGTACTTC,CASSLVRGLSYEQYF
NA,NA,TRBV7-2,TRBJ2-7,TGTGCCAGCAGCCCGTCAGGGGGGTTTTCGTCCTACGAGCAGTACTTC,CASSPSGGFSSYEQYF
NA,TRBD2,TRBV24-1,TRBJ2-3,TGTGCCACCAGTGACTCCTCCTCTAGCGGGGGGGCCGTAAATACGCAGTATTTT,CATSDSSSSGGAVNTQYF
few,NA,TRBV27,TRBJ2-7,TGTGCCAGCAGCTCAAGACAGGGACTCTACGAGCAGTACTTC,CASSSRQGLYEQYF
NA,TRBD1,TRBV5-6,TRBJ2-6,TGTGCCAGCAGCCCGAGACAGGGATCTTATGGGGCCAACGTCCTGACTTTC,CASSPRQGSYGANVLTF
NA,TRBD1,TRBV28,TRBJ2-7,TGTGCCAGTGAGGGACAGACTGTCCGATACGAGCAGTACTTC,CASEGQTVRYEQYF
NA,TRBD1,TRBV27,TRBJ1-2,TGTGCCAGCAGTTGGAGTTCAGGGACAGTCTATGGCTACACCTTC,CASSWSSGTVYGYTF
NA,NA,TRBV5-1,TRBJ1-1,TGCGCCAGCAGCTTGGCAGGTACGAACACTGAAGCTTTCTTT,CASSLAGTNTEAFF
once,NA,TRBV18,TRBJ2-7,TGTGCCAGCTCACCGGTTACAGAATGGGGCGAGCAGTACTTC,CASSPVTEWGEQYF
NA,NA,TRBV18,TRBJ2-4,TGTGCCAGCTCACCTGACCGAGTCCAAAACATTCAGTACTTC,CASSPDRVQNIQYF
NA,TRBD1,TRBV5-4,TRBJ1-1,TGTGCCAGCAGCTCAGGGACAGTACCTGAAGCTTTCTTT,CASSSGTVPEAFF
once,NA,TRBV2,TRBJ2-3,TGTGCCAGCAAGGAAGGCTATACCACAGATACGCAGTATTTT,CASKEGYTTDTQYF
NA,TRBD1,TRBV24-1,TRBJ2-5,TGTGCCACCAGTGATTTGGCAGGGGGAGAGACCCAGTACTTC,CATSDLAGGETQYF
NA,NA,TRBV30,TRBJ2-3,TGTGCCTGGAGTGGGGGGTTTCCAGATACGCAGTATTTT,CAWSGGFPDTQYF
once,NA,TRBV4-1,TRBJ1-4,TGCGCCAGCACCCCCCGGGGGGCGGGGAGTGTTGAAAAACTGTTTTTT,CASTPRGAGSVEKLFF
few,NA,TRBV20-1,TRBJ2-3,TGCAGTGCTAGTGGCGGCACTCTCACAGATACGCAGTATTTT,CSASGGTLTDTQYF
few,TRBD1,TRBV28,TRBJ1-2,TGTGCCAGCAGTTTTGGGACAGGTTGGGATGGCTACACCTTC,CASSFGTGWDGYTF
NA,NA,TRBV30,TRBJ1-5,TGTGCCTGGAGTCTGGGGGAGAATCAGCCCCAGCATTTT,CAWSLGENQPQHF
few,TRBD2,TRBV4-2,TRBJ2-7,TGTGCCAGCAGCCAAGAACTAGCGGGTTCCTACGAGCAGTACTTC,CASSQELAGSYEQYF
NA,TRBD1,TRBV2,TRBJ2-7,TGTGCCAGCAGTAGGGGGACAGGGAACTACGAGCAGTACTTC,CASSRGTGNYEQYF
few,NA,TRBV12-3/TRBV12-4,TRBJ2-4,TGTGCCAGCAGTTTAAACACCTGGAACATTCAGTACTTC,CASSLNTWNIQYF
NA,NA,TRBV9,TRBJ1-4,TGTGCCAGCAGCGTCCGGGGGGAGACTTATGAAAAACTGTTTTTT,CASSVRGETYEKLFF
NA,TRBD2,TRBV7-2,TRBJ2-3,TGTGCCAGCAGCTTAGGACCGCCGTCGGAACTAGCGGCCACAGATACGCAGTATTTT,CASSLGPPSELAATDTQYF
NA,TRBD2,TRBV7-9,TRBJ2-1,TGTGCCAGCAGCTTAGGACTAGCGGACGACAATGAGCAGTTCTTC,CASSLGLADDNEQFF
NA,TRBD1,TRBV6-5,TRBJ2-2,TGTGCCAGCAGTCGACAGGGGGCGTTTAACGGGGAGCTGTTTTTT,CASSRQGAFNGELFF
NA,NA,TRBV11-2,TRBJ2-2,TGTGCCAGCAGCCGGGCGGCGGACGTTTTATTCGGGGAGCTGTTTTTT,CASSRAADVLFGELFF
NA,TRBD2,TRBV4-2,TRBJ2-5,TGTGCCAGCAGCCAAGCCACGGGGACTAGCGGGAGGGGGGAGACCCAGTACTTC,CASSQATGTSGRGETQYF
NA,NA,TRBV6-6,TRBJ1-4,TGTGCCAGCAACAGGGCGAATGAAAAACTGTTTTTT,CASNRANEKLFF
NA,NA,TRBV5-4,TRBJ1-2,TGTGCCAGCAGCTTGGCTCAAGTGGACAGCTATGGCTACACCTTC,CASSLAQVDSYGYTF
once,NA,TRBV7-9,TRBJ2-4,TGTGCCAGCAGCCCTGTAGGCTGGGGTCAAGCCAAAAACATTCAGTACTTC,CASSPVGWGQAKNIQYF
NA,TRBD2,TRBV3-1/TRBV3-2,TRBJ2-5,TGTGCCAGCAGCCAAGTAGCCCCCACGGGGGGCGGGGGGAAGACCCAGTACTTC,CASSQVAPTGGGGKTQYF
NA,NA,TRBV6-5,TRBJ1-2,TGTGCCAGCCGCAGAGATATATCCAAAGGCTACACCTTC,CASRRDISKGYTF
NA,TRBD1,TRBV28,TRBJ2-2,TGTGCCACCGGGACAGGGAACACCGGGGAGCTGTTTTTT,CATGTGNTGELFF